This T cell receptor (beta chain) emerged from a study of beta chain features in type 1 diabetes. Whole-study results and caveats: Moderate yet significant TCRB CDR3 shortening was seen in Type 1 diabetes patients in all four CD4+ subsets. PCR could preferentially amplify shorter templates, alike in patients and controls.

Concerning this clone: Antigen unknown.

CDR1 is SNHLY, CDR2 FYNNEI, per germline. Trimming took off 9 bases at V and 2 bases at J, with 9 bases between the two ends. This CDR3 spans 12 amino acids. The study reverse transcribed the entire isolated RNA, so it sequenced expressed TCRB transcripts. Data came from immunoSEQ multiplex PCR; TCRdb stores just in-frame clones and leaves some out. The sample yields tens of thousands of clones, about 48% seen once. The sample was central memory CD4+ T cells from blood. The sequence derives from a man aged 25-45 years with type 1 diabetes. The rearrangement uses TRBV2 and TRBJ2-3, with D tentatively TRBD1 (6 bases). In DNA, the CDR3 is TGTGCCAGGTCAGGGGACACAGATACGCAGTATTTT. The encoded protein is CARSGDTDTQYF.